A single sample gave rise to the 7 T cell receptor beta chains below, sequenced in a study of cytomegalovirus exposure and HLA in healthy donors. The PCR had 60 Vbeta and 13 Jbeta primers. Measured with immunoSEQ multiplex PCR; TCRdb has only the in-frame clones, and not every one. The table gives approximately 20,000 clones; the top ten clones make up about a fifth of it. The specimen was PBMCs. Receptors were obtained from a man between 60 and 75 years old in good health and CMV-seropositive.

V gene TRBV10-3 combines with J gene TRBJ1-1, with D uncertain. The CDR3 loop spans 12 amino acids. Germline V gene lookup returns CDR1 ENHRY and CDR2 SYGVKD. V shed 2 bases and J shed 8 bases, with 9 bases lying between them. DNA for the CDR3: TGTGCCATCAGTGAGGGCGGGAGCGAAGCTTTCTTT. Protein product: CAISEGGSEAFF.

J is TRBJ1-2 and V is TRBV29-1; TRBD1 might be the D (5 bases). CDR1 and CDR2 from the germline V gene are SQVTM and ANQGSEA. The CDR3 has 15 residues. Trimming pared 4 bases from V and 0 bases from J, leaving 15 bases between. The CDR3 sequence is CSVVLWGEPNYGYTF. Written as DNA, the CDR3 is TGCAGCGTTGTATTGTGGGGGGAACCTAACTATGGCTACACCTTC.

The chain has TRBV2 and TRBJ1-1; D gene unclear. Germline CDR1 SNHLY, CDR2 FYNNEI. The CDR3 runs 13 residues. The V and J ends lost 5 bases and 1 base respectively, with 8 bases between them. Written as DNA, the CDR3 is TGTGCCAGCAGTAACGCAGGGAACACTGAAGCTTTCTTT. Encoded protein: CASSNAGNTEAFF. Full variable domain (remainder filled in from reference TRBV2 and TRBJ1-1): EPEVTQTPSHQVTQMGQEVILRCVPISNHLYFYWYRQILGQKVEFLVSFYNNEISEKSEIFDDQFSVERPDGSNFTLKIRSTKLEDSAMYFCASSNAGNTEAFFGQGTRLTVV.

The chain uses TRBV7-9 and TRBJ1-2; TRBD1 is a possible D gene (6 bases). The CDR3 contains 14 residues. V was clipped by 0 bases and J by 1 base, with 6 bases between them. The germline CDR1 and CDR2 sequences are SEHNR and FQNEAQ (reference sequence). Here the CDR3 reads CASSLAGGNYGYTF. Written as DNA, the CDR3 is TGTGCCAGCAGCTTAGCAGGGGGTAACTATGGCTACACCTTC.

The chain joins TRBV29-1 to TRBJ2-5; no firm D call. This CDR3 region has 12 residues. Deletions cut 3 bases from V and 2 bases from J, with 7 bases between. The germline gives CDR1 SQVTM, CDR2 ANQGSEA. The CDR3 DNA is TGCAGCGTTGACCCTTTACAAGAGACCCAGTACTTC. Translation: CSVDPLQETQYF.

V gene TRBV18 combines with J gene TRBJ1-2; TRBD1 matches 9 bases. J gave up 5 bases and V 3 bases, and 10 bases lay outside the gene matches. Germline CDR1 is KGHSH and CDR2 is LQKENI. CDR3 size: 16 residues. DNA for the CDR3: TGTGCCAGCTCACCCTACACAGGGGGCGCCGATTATGGCTACACCTTC. Encoded protein: CASSPYTGGADYGYTF. The complete variable domain, with remaining parts taken from reference TRBV18 and TRBJ1-2, reads NAGVMQNPRHLVRRRGQEARLRCSPMKGHSHVYWYRQLPEEGLKFMVYLQKENIIDESGMPKERFSAEFPKEGPSILRIQQVVRGDSAAYFCASSPYTGGADYGYTFGSGTRLTVV.

V and J are TRBV6-1 and TRBJ2-1; TRBD2 is a possible D gene (6 bases). The CDR3 loop spans 14 amino acids. Germline lookup yields CDR1 MNHNS and CDR2 SASEGT. Trimming stripped 7 bases from V and 4 bases from J, with 14 bases between. The CDR3 spells CASIVPGAYNEQFF. The CDR3 DNA sequence: TGTGCCAGCATTGTACCGGGAGCTTACAATGAGCAGTTCTTC.